Given below is one T cell receptor beta chain in context. Antigen: not known. How the authors handled the data: ImmunoSEQ only sent back junction sequences with no quality scores, so filtering was done differently. Sequencing was performed with immunoSEQ multiplex PCR; in TCRdb, only in-frame clones are kept and a portion is missing. V, J and clone size are taken as reported in that table, and D and trimming were inferred from the DNA itself. The repertoire holds about 680,000 clones, with more than 70% as singletons. The data belong to a study of shared clonotypes between healthy human individuals. Donors comprised only Caucasian adults living in Nashville, Tennessee. After removal of 5 bases from V and 1 base from J, the junction contained 6 bases not matched to a gene. CDR3 length: 16 residues. The germline V gene encodes CDR1 SGHAT and CDR2 FQNNGV. General study findings and limits: Richness estimates generally favored naive over memory subsets. Compared with clonotypes that all four donors shared, non-shared clonotypes had lower generation probabilities.

The chain carries TRBV11-2 and TRBJ2-3; TRBD1 matches 10 bases. This TCR derives from a young woman in good health. The sequencing sample was made of memory CD4+ T cells sorted from blood. Stated subset: CD45RA-negative fraction. CDR3 amino acids: CASSVRQGARTDTQYF. The CDR3 nucleotides are TGTGCCAGCAGCGTCCGACAGGGGGCACGCACAGATACGCAGTATTTT.